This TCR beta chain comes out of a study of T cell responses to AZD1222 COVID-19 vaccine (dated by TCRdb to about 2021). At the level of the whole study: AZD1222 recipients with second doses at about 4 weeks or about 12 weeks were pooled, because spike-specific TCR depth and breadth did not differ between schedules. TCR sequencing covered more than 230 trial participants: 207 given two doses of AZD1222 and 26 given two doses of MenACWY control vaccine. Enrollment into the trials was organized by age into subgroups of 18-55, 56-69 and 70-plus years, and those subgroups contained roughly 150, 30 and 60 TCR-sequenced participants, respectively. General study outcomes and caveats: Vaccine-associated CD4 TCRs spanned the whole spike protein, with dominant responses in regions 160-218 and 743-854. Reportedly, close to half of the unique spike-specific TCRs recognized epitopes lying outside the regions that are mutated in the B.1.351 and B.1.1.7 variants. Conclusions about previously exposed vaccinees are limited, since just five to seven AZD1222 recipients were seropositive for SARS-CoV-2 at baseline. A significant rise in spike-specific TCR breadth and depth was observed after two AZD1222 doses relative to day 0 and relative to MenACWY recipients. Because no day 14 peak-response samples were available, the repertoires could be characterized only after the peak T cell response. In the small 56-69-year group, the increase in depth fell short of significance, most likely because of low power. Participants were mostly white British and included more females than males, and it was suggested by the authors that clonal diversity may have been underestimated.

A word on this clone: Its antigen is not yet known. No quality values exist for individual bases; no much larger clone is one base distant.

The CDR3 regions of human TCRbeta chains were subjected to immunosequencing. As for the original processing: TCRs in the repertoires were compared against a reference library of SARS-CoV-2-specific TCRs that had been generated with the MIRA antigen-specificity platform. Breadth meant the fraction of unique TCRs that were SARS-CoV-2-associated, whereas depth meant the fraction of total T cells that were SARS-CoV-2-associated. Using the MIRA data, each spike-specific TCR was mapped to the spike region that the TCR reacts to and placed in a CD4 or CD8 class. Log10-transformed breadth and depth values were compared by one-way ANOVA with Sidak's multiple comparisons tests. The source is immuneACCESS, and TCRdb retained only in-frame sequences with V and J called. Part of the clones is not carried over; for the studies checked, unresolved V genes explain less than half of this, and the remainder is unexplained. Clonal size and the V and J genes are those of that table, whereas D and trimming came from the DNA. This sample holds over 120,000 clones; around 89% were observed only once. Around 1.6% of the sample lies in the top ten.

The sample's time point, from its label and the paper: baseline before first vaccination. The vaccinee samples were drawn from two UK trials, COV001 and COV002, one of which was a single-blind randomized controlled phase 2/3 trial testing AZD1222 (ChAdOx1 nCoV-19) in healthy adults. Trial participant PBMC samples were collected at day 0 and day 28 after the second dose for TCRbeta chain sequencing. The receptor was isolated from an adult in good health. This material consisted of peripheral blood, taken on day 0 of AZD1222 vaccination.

The CDR3 here reads CASSLVGSGGGVQYF. The sequence in DNA is TGTGCCAGCAGCTTAGTCGGTAGCGGGGGGGGAGTGCAGTACTTC. The receptor chain draws on TRBV7-2 and TRBJ2-7, with 11 middle bases fitting TRBD2. After removal of 1 base from V and 9 bases from J, the junction retains 8 bases not matched to a gene. The germline V gene supplies CDR1 SGHTA and CDR2 FQGNSA. The CDR3 runs 15 residues from the cysteine to the phenylalanine. Only the CDR3 portion is preserved as DNA: 45 bases, with reading frame beginning at the first base.